This T cell receptor (beta chain) appears in the sequencing data of a study of radiotherapy plus CTLA-4 blockade in lung cancer. The study's findings and limits: Radiotherapy with ipilimumab was followed by blood expansion of tumor-derived clones. Best predicting response, reportedly, were early blood T cell clone dynamics, with interferon-beta.

The protocol was immunoSEQ multiplex PCR, while the TCRdb copy is restricted to in-frame clones and leaves out a portion. The sample contains some 110,000 clones, more than 65% of which appear only once. In the case of this clone: Its antigen is unidentified.

Germline CDR1 reads SGDLS; CDR2 reads YYNGEE. This CDR3 spans 17 amino acids. With V trimmed by 3 bases and J by 2 bases, 10 bases remained unmatched. This sample comprised peripheral blood, obtained from a patient treated with radiotherapy plus ipilimumab. The TCR comes from a human donor with non-small cell lung cancer who had a partial response to radiotherapy plus ipilimumab. The chain joins TRBV9 to TRBJ2-5, with 10 bases aligning to TRBD2. This CDR3 is CASSEASGRLEQETQYF. The DNA for the CDR3 is TGTGCCAGCAGCGAGGCTAGCGGGAGATTGGAGCAAGAGACCCAGTACTTC.